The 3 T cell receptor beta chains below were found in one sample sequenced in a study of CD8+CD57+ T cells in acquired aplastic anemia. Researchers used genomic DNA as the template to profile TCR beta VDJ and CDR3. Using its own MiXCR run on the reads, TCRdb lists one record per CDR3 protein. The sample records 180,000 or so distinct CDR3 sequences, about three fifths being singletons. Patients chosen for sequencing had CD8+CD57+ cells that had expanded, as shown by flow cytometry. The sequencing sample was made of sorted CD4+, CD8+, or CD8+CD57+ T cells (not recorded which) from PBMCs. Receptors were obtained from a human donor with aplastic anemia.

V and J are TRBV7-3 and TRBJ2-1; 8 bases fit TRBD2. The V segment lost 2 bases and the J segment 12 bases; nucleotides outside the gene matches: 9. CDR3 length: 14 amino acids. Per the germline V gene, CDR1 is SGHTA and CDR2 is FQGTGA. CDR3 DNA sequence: TGTGCCAGCAGCTTAGAGGGACTAGGGGTTGCGCAGTTCTTC. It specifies CASSLEGLGVAQFF.

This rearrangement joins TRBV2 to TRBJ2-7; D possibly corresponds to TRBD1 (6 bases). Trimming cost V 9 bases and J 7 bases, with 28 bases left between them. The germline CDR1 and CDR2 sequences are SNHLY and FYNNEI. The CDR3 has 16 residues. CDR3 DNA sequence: TGTGCCAGTACCCGCAACGCCGGACAGAACCTTGAAGAGCAGTACTTC. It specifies CASTRNAGQNLEEQYF.

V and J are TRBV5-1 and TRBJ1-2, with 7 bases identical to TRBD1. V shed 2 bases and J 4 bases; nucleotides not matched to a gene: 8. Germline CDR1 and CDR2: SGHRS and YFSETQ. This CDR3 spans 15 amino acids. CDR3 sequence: CASSLGRGSIYGYTF. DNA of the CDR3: TGCGCCAGCAGCTTAGGCAGGGGGTCCATCTATGGCTACACCTTC.